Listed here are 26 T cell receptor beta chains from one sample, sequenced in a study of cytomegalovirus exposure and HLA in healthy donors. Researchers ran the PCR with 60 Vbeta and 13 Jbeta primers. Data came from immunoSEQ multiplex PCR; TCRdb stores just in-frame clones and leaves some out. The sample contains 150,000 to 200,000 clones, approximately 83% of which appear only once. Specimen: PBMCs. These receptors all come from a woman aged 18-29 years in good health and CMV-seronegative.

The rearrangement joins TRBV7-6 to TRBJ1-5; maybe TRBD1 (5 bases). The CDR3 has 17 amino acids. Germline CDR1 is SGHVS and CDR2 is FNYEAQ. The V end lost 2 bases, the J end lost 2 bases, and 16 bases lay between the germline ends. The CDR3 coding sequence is TGTGCCAGCAGCTTACCCCCGGGGGGAAGGGGCAATCAGCCCCAGCATTTT. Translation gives CASSLPPGGRGNQPQHF.

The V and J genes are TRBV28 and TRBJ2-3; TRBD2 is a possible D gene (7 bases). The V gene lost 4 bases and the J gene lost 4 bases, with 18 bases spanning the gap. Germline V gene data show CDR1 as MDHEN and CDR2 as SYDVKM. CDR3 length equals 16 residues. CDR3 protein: CASSSPSGGRADTQYF. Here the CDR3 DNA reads TGTGCCAGCAGTTCACCTTCGGGGGGCCGGGCAGATACGCAGTATTTT.

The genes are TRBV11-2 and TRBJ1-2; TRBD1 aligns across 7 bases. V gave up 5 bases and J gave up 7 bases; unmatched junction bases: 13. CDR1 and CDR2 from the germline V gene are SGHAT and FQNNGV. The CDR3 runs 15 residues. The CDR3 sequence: CASSLTTDRVSGYTF. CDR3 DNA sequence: TGTGCCAGCAGCCTCACTACTGACAGGGTTAGTGGCTACACCTTC.

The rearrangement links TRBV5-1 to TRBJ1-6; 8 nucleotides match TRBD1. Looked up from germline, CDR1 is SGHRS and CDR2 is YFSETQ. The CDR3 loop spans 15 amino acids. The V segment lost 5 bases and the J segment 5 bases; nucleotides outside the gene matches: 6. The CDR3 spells CASRTPDRDNSPLHF. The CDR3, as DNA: TGCGCCAGCAGGACCCCGGACAGGGATAATTCACCCCTCCACTTT.

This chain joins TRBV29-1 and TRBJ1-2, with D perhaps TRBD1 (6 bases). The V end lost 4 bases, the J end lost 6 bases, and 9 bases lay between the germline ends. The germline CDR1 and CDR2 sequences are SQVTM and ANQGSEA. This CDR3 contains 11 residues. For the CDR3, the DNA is TGCAGCGTTGCACAGGGACATGGCTACACCTTC. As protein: CSVAQGHGYTF.

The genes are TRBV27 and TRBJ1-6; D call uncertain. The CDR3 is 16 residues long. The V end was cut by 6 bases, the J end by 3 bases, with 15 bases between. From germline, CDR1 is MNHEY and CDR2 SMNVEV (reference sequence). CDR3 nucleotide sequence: TGTGCCAGCAGGGCCGGAGGGAGACTCTATAATTCACCCCTCCACTTT. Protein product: CASRAGGRLYNSPLHF.

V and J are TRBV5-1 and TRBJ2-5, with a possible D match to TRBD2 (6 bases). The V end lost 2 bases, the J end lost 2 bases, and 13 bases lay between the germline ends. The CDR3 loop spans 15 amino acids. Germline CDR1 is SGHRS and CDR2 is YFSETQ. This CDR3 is CASSFASGGQETQYF. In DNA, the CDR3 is TGCGCCAGCAGCTTCGCATCCGGGGGTCAAGAGACCCAGTACTTC.

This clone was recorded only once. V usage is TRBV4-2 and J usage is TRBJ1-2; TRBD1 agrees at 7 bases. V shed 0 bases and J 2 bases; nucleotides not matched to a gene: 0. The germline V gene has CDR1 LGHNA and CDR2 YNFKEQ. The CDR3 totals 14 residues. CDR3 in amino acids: CASSQEDRNYGYTF. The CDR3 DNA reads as TGTGCCAGCAGCCAAGAGGACAGGAACTATGGCTACACCTTC.

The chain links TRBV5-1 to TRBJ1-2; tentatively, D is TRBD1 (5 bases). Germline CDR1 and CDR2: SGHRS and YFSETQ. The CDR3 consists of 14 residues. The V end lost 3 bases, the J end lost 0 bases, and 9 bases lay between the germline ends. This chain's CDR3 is CASSSDRPNYGYTF. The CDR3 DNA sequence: TGCGCCAGCAGCTCCGACAGACCTAACTATGGCTACACCTTC.

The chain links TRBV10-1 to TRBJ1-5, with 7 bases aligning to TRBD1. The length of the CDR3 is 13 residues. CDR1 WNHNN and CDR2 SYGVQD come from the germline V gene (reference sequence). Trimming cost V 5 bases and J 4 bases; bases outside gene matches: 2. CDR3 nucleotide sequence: TGCGCCAGCAGTCGGGACAGAAATCAGCCCCAGCATTTT. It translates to CASSRDRNQPQHF.

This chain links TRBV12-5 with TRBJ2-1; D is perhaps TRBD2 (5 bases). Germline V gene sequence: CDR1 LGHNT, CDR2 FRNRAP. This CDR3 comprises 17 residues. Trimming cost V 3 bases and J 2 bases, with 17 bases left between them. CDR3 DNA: TGTGCTAGTGGTTTTTCTCCGTCGGGGTCAACCTACAATGAGCAGTTCTTC. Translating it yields CASGFSPSGSTYNEQFF.

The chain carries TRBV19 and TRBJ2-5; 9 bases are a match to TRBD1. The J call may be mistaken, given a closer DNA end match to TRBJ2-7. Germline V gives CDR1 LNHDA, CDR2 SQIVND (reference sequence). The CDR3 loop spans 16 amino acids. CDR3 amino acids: CASSPRGTGTFSEQYF. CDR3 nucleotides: TGTGCCAGTAGTCCAAGGGGGACAGGGACTTTTTCCGAGCAGTACTTC.

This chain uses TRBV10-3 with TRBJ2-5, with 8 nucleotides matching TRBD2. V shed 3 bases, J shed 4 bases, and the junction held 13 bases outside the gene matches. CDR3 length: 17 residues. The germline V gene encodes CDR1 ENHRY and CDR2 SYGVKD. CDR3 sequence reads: CAISERKRGRVRETQYF. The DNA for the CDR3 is TGTGCCATCAGTGAAAGAAAGCGGGGGAGAGTAAGAGAGACCCAGTACTTC.

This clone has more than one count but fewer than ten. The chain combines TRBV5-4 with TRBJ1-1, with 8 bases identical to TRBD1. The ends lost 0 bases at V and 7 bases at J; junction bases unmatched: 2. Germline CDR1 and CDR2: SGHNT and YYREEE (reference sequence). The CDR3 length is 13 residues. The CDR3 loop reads CASSLGGTGEAFF. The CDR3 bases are TGTGCCAGCAGCTTGGGCGGGACAGGTGAAGCTTTCTTT.

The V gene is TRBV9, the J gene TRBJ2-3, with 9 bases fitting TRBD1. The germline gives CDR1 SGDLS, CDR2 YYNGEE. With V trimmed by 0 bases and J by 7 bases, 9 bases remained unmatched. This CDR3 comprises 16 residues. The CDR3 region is CASSVVRQGVSNTQYF. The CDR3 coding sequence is TGTGCCAGCAGCGTAGTGAGACAGGGGGTTTCAAATACGCAGTATTTT.

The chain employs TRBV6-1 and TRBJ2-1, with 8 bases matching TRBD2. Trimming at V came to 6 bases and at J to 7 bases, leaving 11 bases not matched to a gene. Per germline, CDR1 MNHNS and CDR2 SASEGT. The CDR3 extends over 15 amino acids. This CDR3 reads CASSALRGGQNEQFF. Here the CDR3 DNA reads TGTGCCAGCAGCGCGCTTCGGGGGGGCCAGAATGAGCAGTTCTTC.

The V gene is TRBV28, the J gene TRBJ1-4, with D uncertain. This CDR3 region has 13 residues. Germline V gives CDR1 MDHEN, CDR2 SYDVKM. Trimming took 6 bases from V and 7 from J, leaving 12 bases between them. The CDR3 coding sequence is TGTGCCAGCAGAGCATGGGGAGGTGAAAAACTGTTTTTT. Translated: CASRAWGGEKLFF.

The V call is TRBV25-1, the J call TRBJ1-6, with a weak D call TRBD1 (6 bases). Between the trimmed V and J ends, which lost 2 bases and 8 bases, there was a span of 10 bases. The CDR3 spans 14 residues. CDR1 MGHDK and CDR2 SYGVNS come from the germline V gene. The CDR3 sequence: CASSETDRYSPLHF. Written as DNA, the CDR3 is TGTGCCAGCAGTGAAACCGACAGGTATTCACCCCTCCACTTT.

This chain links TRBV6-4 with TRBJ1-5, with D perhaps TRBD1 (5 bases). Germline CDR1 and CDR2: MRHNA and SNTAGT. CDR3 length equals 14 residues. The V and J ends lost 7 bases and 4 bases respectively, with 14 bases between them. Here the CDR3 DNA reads TGTGCCAGCAACGAAATATCAGGGAATCAGCCCCAGCATTTT. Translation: CASNEISGNQPQHF.

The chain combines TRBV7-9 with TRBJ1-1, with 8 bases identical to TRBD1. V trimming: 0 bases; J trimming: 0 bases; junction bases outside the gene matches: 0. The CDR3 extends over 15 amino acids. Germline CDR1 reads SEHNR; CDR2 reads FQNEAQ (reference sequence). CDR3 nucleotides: TGTGCCAGCAGCTTAGCGGGACAGGTGAACACTGAAGCTTTCTTT. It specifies CASSLAGQVNTEAFF.

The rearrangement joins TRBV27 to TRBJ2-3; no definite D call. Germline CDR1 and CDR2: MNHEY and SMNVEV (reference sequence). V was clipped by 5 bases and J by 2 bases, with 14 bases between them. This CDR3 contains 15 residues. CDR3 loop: CASSLTYPFTDTQYF. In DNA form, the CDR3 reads TGTGCCAGCAGTCTTACTTACCCTTTCACAGATACGCAGTATTTT.

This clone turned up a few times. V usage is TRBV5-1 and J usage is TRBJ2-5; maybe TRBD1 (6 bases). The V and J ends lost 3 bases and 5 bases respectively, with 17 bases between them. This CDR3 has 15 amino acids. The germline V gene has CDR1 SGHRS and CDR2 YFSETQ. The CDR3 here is CASSSGTPLEETQYF. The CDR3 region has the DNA TGCGCCAGCAGCTCCGGGACACCCCTCGAGGAGACCCAGTACTTC.

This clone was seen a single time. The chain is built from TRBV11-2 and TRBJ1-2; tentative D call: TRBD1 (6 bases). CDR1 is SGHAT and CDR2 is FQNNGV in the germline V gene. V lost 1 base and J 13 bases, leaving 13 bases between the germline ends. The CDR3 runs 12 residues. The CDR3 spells CASSLGGGESTF. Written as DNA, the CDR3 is TGTGCCAGCAGCTTAGGAGGGGGAGAGAGCACCTTC.

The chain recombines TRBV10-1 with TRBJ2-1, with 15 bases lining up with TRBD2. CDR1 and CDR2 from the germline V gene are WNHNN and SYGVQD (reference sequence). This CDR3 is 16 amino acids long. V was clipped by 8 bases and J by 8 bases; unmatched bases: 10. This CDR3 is CASSGTSGGTNDEQFF. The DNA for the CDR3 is TGCGCCAGCTCCGGGACTAGCGGGGGGACCAACGATGAGCAGTTCTTC.

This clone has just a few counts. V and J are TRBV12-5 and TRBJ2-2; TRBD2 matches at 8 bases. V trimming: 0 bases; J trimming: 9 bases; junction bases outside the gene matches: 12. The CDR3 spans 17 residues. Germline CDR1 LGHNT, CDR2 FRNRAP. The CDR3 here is CASGLVVGGGRTRELFF. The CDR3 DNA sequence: TGTGCTAGTGGTTTGGTAGTCGGGGGGGGACGAACAAGGGAGCTGTTTTTT.

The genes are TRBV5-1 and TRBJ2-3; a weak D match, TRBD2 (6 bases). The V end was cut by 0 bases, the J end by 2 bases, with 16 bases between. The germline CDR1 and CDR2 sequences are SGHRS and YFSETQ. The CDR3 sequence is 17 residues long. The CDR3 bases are TGCGCCAGCAGCTTGGCCAAGGCGGGGTTGGCCACAGATACGCAGTATTTT. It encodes CASSLAKAGLATDTQYF.